A single sample gave rise to the 24 T cell receptor beta chains below, sequenced in a study of blood T cell repertoires in COVID-19. TCRdb keeps only in-frame clones here, not all; method: immunoSEQ multiplex PCR. The table records 100,000 to 150,000 clones, roughly 83% of them present only once. The specimen was peripheral blood. Receptors originate from a woman in her 50s with acute or convalescent COVID-19.

V and J are TRBV30 and TRBJ1-4; TRBD1 might be the D (6 bases). The CDR3 is made up of 15 amino acids. Germline V gives CDR1 GTSNPN, CDR2 SVGIG (reference sequence). The V gene lost 3 bases and the J gene lost 3 bases, with 14 bases spanning the gap. CDR3 region: CAWSDTGPANEKLFF. CDR3 sequence (DNA): TGTGCCTGGAGCGATACAGGGCCAGCTAATGAAAAACTGTTTTTT.

The V gene is TRBV5-1, the J gene TRBJ2-7; 7 nucleotides agree with TRBD2. Germline V lookup: CDR1 SGHRS, CDR2 YFSETQ. This CDR3 contains 15 residues. Trimming at V came to 4 bases and at J to 2 bases, leaving 9 bases not matched to a gene. DNA of the CDR3: TGCGCCAGCAGCCCACGTCTGGGGGGGGCCTACGAGCAGTACTTC. As protein: CASSPRLGGAYEQYF.

The J gene is TRBJ1-2, the V gene TRBV4-1; the D gene is possibly TRBD1 (6 bases). The germline CDR1 and CDR2 sequences are MGHRA and YSYEKL. CDR3 length: 17 amino acids. Deletions cut 0 bases from V and 0 bases from J, with 14 bases between. This chain's CDR3 is CASSQDSSAGANYGYTF. DNA for the CDR3: TGCGCCAGCAGCCAAGACTCTTCGGCAGGGGCTAACTATGGCTACACCTTC.

The genes are TRBV30 and TRBJ1-5; weak D call: TRBD1 (6 bases). The CDR3 runs 16 residues. The germline V and J ends were trimmed by 0 bases and 3 bases, with 15 bases remaining between them. Germline CDR1 and CDR2: GTSNPN and SVGIG (reference sequence). CDR3 DNA: TGTGCCTGGAGTGTTCTTGGGACACGGCCCAATCAGCCCCAGCATTTT. Encoded protein: CAWSVLGTRPNQPQHF.

This clone was detected once. The gene calls are TRBV12-5 and TRBJ2-7; 8 bases agree with TRBD1. The V gene's germline CDR1 is LGHNT and CDR2 FRNRAP. V was pared by 6 bases and J by 3 bases, with 7 bases of the junction left unmatched. CDR3 length equals 14 residues. Here the CDR3 reads CASGTGTGHYEQYF. The CDR3, as DNA: TGTGCTAGTGGCACCGGGACAGGCCACTACGAGCAGTACTTC.

The chain links TRBV18 to TRBJ2-3, with D possibly being TRBD2 (6 bases). The germline V and J ends were trimmed by 5 bases and 2 bases, with 11 bases remaining between them. Germline loops: CDR1 KGHSH, CDR2 LQKENI. The CDR3 consists of 14 residues. CDR3 coding DNA: TGTGCCAGCTCATACACTAGCACCACAGATACGCAGTATTTT. Translated, it gives CASSYTSTTDTQYF. Combining the CDR3 with reference TRBV18 and TRBJ2-3 gives the whole variable domain NAGVMQNPRHLVRRRGQEARLRCSPMKGHSHVYWYRQLPEEGLKFMVYLQKENIIDESGMPKERFSAEFPKEGPSILRIQQVVRGDSAAYFCASSYTSTTDTQYFGPGTRLTVL.

V and J are TRBV15 and TRBJ1-6; D might be TRBD1 (5 bases). From germline, CDR1 is LNHNV and CDR2 YYDKDF (reference sequence). The CDR3 has 19 amino acids. V dropped 0 bases and J dropped 9 bases, with 24 bases sitting between them. The CDR3 region is CATSRDLLGAGGNGSPLHF. For the CDR3, the DNA is TGTGCCACCAGCAGAGATCTCCTGGGAGCGGGGGGGAACGGTTCACCCCTCCACTTT.

The gene calls are TRBV9 and TRBJ1-2; D gene ambiguous. CDR1 is SGDLS, CDR2 YYNGEE, per germline. Trimming left V 3 bases short and J 5 bases short, with 11 bases between. There are 13 residues in the CDR3. CDR3 in DNA: TGTGCCAGCAGCGGCGCATCGGGATATGGCTACACCTTC. Amino acids: CASSGASGYGYTF.

The table lists this clone with a count of one. The V gene is TRBV30, the J gene TRBJ2-1; 12 bases are shared with TRBD2. Germline V gene sequence: CDR1 GTSNPN, CDR2 SVGIG (reference sequence). Trimming cost V 2 bases and J 4 bases; bases outside gene matches: 3. The CDR3 extends over 15 amino acids. The CDR3 here is CAWSLAGGRYNEQFF. The CDR3 DNA follows: TGTGCCTGGAGTCTAGCGGGGGGGAGATACAATGAGCAGTTCTTC.

The chain recombines TRBV4-2 with TRBJ1-5; no clear D. V gave up 0 bases and J gave up 2 bases, with 14 bases separating them. There are 17 residues in the CDR3. Germline loops: CDR1 LGHNA, CDR2 YNFKEQ. The CDR3 is CASSQDGGVAGNQPQHF. The CDR3 DNA follows: TGTGCCAGCAGCCAAGATGGCGGGGTGGCGGGCAATCAGCCCCAGCATTTT.

The rearrangement uses TRBV19 and TRBJ1-6, with D perhaps matching TRBD1 (5 bases). The CDR3 has 16 amino acids. Germline CDR1 reads LNHDA; CDR2 reads SQIVND (reference sequence). Trimming removed 3 bases from V and 7 bases from J, with 16 bases in between. CDR3 sequence reads: CASSIQGQRFNSPLHF. The CDR3 DNA is TGTGCCAGTAGTATCCAGGGTCAAAGGTTCAATTCACCCCTCCACTTT.

This clone was detected only once. The chain is built from TRBV10-3 and TRBJ1-5; D is perhaps TRBD1 (6 bases). The V gene's germline CDR1 is ENHRY and CDR2 SYGVKD. V dropped 4 bases and J dropped 7 bases, with 14 bases sitting between them. This CDR3 is 14 amino acids long. The CDR3 is CAISGGGGHQPQHF. CDR3 nucleotides: TGTGCCATCAGTGGTGGGGGGGGGCACCAGCCCCAGCATTTT.

This clone was observed a single time. The CDR3 sequence: CASSIGGRNEQFF. The DNA for the CDR3 is TGTGCCAGTAGTATAGGCGGGCGCAATGAGCAGTTCTTC. The chain links TRBV19 to TRBJ2-1; perhaps TRBD2 as D (5 bases). The CDR3 loop spans 13 amino acids. The ends were cut back, 1 base at V and 6 bases at J, with 7 bases in the middle. Germline lookup yields CDR1 LNHDA and CDR2 SQIVND (reference sequence).

This chain joins TRBV5-4 and TRBJ1-1; D uncertain. This CDR3 spans 15 amino acids. Germline loops: CDR1 SGHNT, CDR2 YYREEE (reference sequence). The V gene lost 0 bases and the J gene lost 0 bases, with 9 bases spanning the gap. The chain's CDR3 is CASSLEHTLNTEAFF. The CDR3 DNA follows: TGTGCCAGCAGCTTGGAACACACACTGAACACTGAAGCTTTCTTT.

This clone is a singleton in its sample. The gene calls are TRBV5-6 and TRBJ1-1; 7 bases align to TRBD1. This CDR3 region has 15 residues. In germline, CDR1 is SGHDT, CDR2 YYEEEE. V dropped 4 bases and J dropped 3; count of bases not matched to a gene: 9. In DNA form, the CDR3 reads TGTGCCAGCAGCGAACTACAGGGGTTCGACACTGAAGCTTTCTTT. The encoded protein is CASSELQGFDTEAFF.

The V gene is TRBV11-1, the J gene TRBJ1-1, with D maybe TRBD1 (5 bases). Trimming removed 2 bases at V and 1 base at J, with 8 bases between. The CDR3 runs 14 residues. Germline CDR1 and CDR2: SGHAT and FQDESV (reference sequence). CDR3 protein: CASSLRQWNTEAFF. The CDR3 coding sequence is TGTGCCAGCAGCTTACGACAGTGGAACACTGAAGCTTTCTTT.

The chain couples TRBV30 to TRBJ1-1; 9 nucleotides align to TRBD1. V lost 5 bases and J lost 5; bases outside the gene matches: 9. There are 14 residues in the CDR3. The germline gives CDR1 GTSNPN, CDR2 SVGIG (reference sequence). Written as DNA, the CDR3 is TGTGCCTGGGTCCCGGGACAGGGAGTAACTGAAGCTTTCTTT. It codes for CAWVPGQGVTEAFF.

The chain carries TRBV5-1 and TRBJ1-3; D remains unclear. The CDR3 sequence is 15 residues long. The germline CDR1 and CDR2 sequences are SGHRS and YFSETQ. V lost 0 bases and J lost 2, with 9 bases in between. The CDR3 here is CASSLGAEAGNTIYF. The CDR3 nucleotides are TGCGCCAGCAGCTTGGGAGCTGAGGCTGGAAACACCATATATTTT.

The rearrangement joins TRBV5-8 to TRBJ1-4; tentative D call: TRBD1 (6 bases). V lost 4 bases, J lost 5 bases, and 15 bases lay in between. The CDR3 covers 15 residues. Looked up from germline, CDR1 is SGHTS and CDR2 is YDEGEE. In nucleotides, the CDR3 is TGTGCCAGCAGCGTTACAGGGCGCCTGAATGAAAAACTGTTTTTT. Protein product: CASSVTGRLNEKLFF.

The chain carries TRBV19 and TRBJ2-3; 9 bases match TRBD1. Trimming took 11 bases from V and 3 from J; bases not matched to a gene: 6. From germline, CDR1 is LNHDA and CDR2 SQIVND (reference sequence). This CDR3 has 13 residues. CDR3 sequence (DNA): TGTGCCGCCGCCGGGACAGGGACAGATACGCAGTATTTT. Translating it yields CAAAGTGTDTQYF.

The chain uses TRBV4-1 and TRBJ2-7; possible D gene TRBD2, 5 bases. This CDR3 spans 16 amino acids. Germline CDR1 reads MGHRA; CDR2 reads YSYEKL. Trimming took 0 bases from V and 0 from J, leaving 12 bases between them. CDR3 residues: CASSQEGSRFSYEQYF. The CDR3 coding sequence is TGCGCCAGCAGCCAAGAAGGGAGTCGCTTCTCCTACGAGCAGTACTTC.

The chain has TRBV11-2 and TRBJ2-3; a possible D gene is TRBD2 (6 bases). V dropped 5 bases and J dropped 4 bases, with 10 bases sitting between them. CDR1 SGHAT and CDR2 FQNNGV come from the germline V gene. The CDR3 extends over 13 amino acids. CDR3 loop: CASSIGTSDTQYF. The CDR3 DNA follows: TGTGCCAGCAGCATCGGGACTTCAGATACGCAGTATTTT.

This clone was recorded only once. This CDR3 is CASSIVAGGKNEQYF. The CDR3 region has the DNA TGTGCCAGCAGTATCGTAGCGGGGGGGAAGAACGAGCAGTACTTC. The J gene is TRBJ2-7, the V gene TRBV28; 11 bases align to TRBD2. Germline lookup yields CDR1 MDHEN and CDR2 SYDVKM. V shed 5 bases, J shed 5 bases, and the junction held 8 bases outside the gene matches. The length of the CDR3 is 15 residues. Based on the CDR3 plus reference TRBV28 and TRBJ2-7, the full variable domain is DVKVTQSSRYLVKRTGEKVFLECVQDMDHENMFWYRQDPGLGLRLIYFSYDVKMKEKGDIPEGYSVSREKKERFSLILESASTNQTSMYLCASSIVAGGKNEQYFGPGTRLTVT.

The genes are TRBV5-1 and TRBJ2-5; maybe TRBD2 (7 bases). The germline V and J ends were trimmed by 5 bases and 4 bases, with 15 bases remaining between them. The CDR3 has 14 residues. Germline assignment: CDR1 SGHRS and CDR2 YFSETQ. CDR3 in amino acids: CASSRGARGETQYF. CDR3 nucleotide sequence: TGCGCCAGCAGTCGGGGGGCTCGAGGAGAGACCCAGTACTTC.